A single sample is the source of the 27 T cell receptor beta chains below, sequenced in a study of long-term antiretroviral therapy in people with HIV (dated by TCRdb to between 2021 and 2024). The immunoSEQ hsTCRB v3.0 assay was used at survey level resolution for TRB variable region sequencing. As stored in TCRdb, this immuneACCESS dataset retains in-frame rearrangements with V and J assigned. A fraction of the clones does not appear; measured against another copy, unresolved V genes explain less than half of the discrepancy, and the remainder lacks a known reason. The sample table records fewer than 35,000 clones; under 90% of these occur just once. The ten top clones hold 7.9% of the sample. The material sequenced was unsorted PBMCs, taken 0.4 years before starting antiretroviral therapy. These receptors were taken from a man between 18 and 29 years old with HIV.

This rearrangement joins TRBV7-2 to TRBJ2-1; TRBD1 might be the D (5 bases). The CDR3 is 17 amino acids. The V end lost 0 bases, the J end lost 0 bases, and 12 bases lay between the germline ends. Germline V lookup: CDR1 SGHTA, CDR2 FQGNSA. The CDR3 nucleotides read TGTGCCAGCAGCTTAGCAGGTGCAGGGAACTCCTACAATGAGCAGTTCTTC. As protein: CASSLAGAGNSYNEQFF.

The genes are TRBV7-9 and TRBJ2-7; D not certain. V was cut by 5 bases and J by 2 bases, with 16 bases left in between. The CDR3 loop spans 15 amino acids. Germline assignment: CDR1 SEHNR and CDR2 FQNEAQ (reference sequence). The CDR3 DNA sequence: TGTGCCAGCAGCCCGCCGCGCCCCCAAGCCTACGAGCAGTACTTC. This sequence encodes CASSPPRPQAYEQYF.

V and J are TRBV5-4 and TRBJ2-3; no clear D. CDR3 length: 15 amino acids. Trimming cost V 2 bases and J 4 bases, with 14 bases left between them. Germline-derived CDR1 and CDR2 are SGHNT and YYREEE (reference sequence). Written as DNA, the CDR3 is TGTGCCAGCAGCTTTGGGTACATAACTGCAGATACGCAGTATTTT. It is translated as CASSFGYITADTQYF.

The V and J genes are TRBV28 and TRBJ2-7; 7 bases agree with TRBD2. CDR1 and CDR2 (germline): MDHEN, SYDVKM. This CDR3 is 15 amino acids long. V lost 5 bases, J lost 0 bases, and 7 bases stayed unmatched. The CDR3 nucleotides are TGTGCCAGCAGTCTCGGCGGGAGTTCCTCCTACGAGCAGTACTTC. Translating gives CASSLGGSSSYEQYF.

CDR3: CASSPSTDRTDTQYF. DNA for the CDR3: TGCGCCAGCAGCCCCAGCACAGACCGCACAGATACGCAGTATTTT. The chain combines TRBV4-3 with TRBJ2-3; D call uncertain. Trimming left V 4 bases short and J 1 base short, with 12 bases between. CDR1 is LGHNA and CDR2 is YSLEER in the germline V gene. The CDR3 runs to 15 residues.

The rearrangement joins TRBV30 to TRBJ2-3, with TRBD2 matching 7 bases. Germline V gene sequence: CDR1 GTSNPN, CDR2 SVGIG (reference sequence). The junction had 8 bases not matched to a gene; V was cut back by 2 bases and J by 0 bases. This CDR3 is built from 16 residues. Here the CDR3 reads CAWSPLNSGSTDTQYF. The CDR3 DNA reads as TGTGCCTGGAGTCCCCTAAATAGCGGGAGCACAGATACGCAGTATTTT. The full variable domain, in which reference TRBV30 and TRBJ2-3 provide the parts outside the CDR3, is SQTIHQWPATLVQPVGSPLSLECTVEGTSNPNLYWYRQAAGRGLQLLFYSVGIGQISSEVPQNLSASRPQDRQFILSSKKLLLSDSGFYLCAWSPLNSGSTDTQYFGPGTRLTVL.

The chain combines TRBV5-4 with TRBJ2-3; D call uncertain. Between the trimmed V and J ends, which lost 5 bases and 2 bases, there was a span of 9 bases. Germline lookup yields CDR1 SGHNT and CDR2 YYREEE (reference sequence). This CDR3 comprises 13 residues. The CDR3 nucleotides read TGTGCCAGCAGTGGGCCATACACAGATACGCAGTATTTT. It specifies CASSGPYTDTQYF.

The chain has TRBV6-1 and TRBJ1-6, with TRBD1 as a possible D gene (5 bases). Germline V gene data show CDR1 as MNHNS and CDR2 as SASEGT. Trimming removed 7 bases from V and 6 bases from J, with 13 bases in between. The CDR3 totals 14 residues. DNA of the CDR3: TGTGCCAGCAACCTTGGGGACGGTAATTCACCCCTCCACTTT. Protein: CASNLGDGNSPLHF.

This rearrangement joins TRBV27 to TRBJ1-1, with TRBD1 identical over 9 bases. With V trimmed by 6 bases and J by 6 bases, 5 bases remained unmatched. This CDR3 is built from 13 residues. CDR1 is MNHEY, CDR2 SMNVEV, per germline (reference sequence). The CDR3 protein is CASSPDRGSEAFF. The CDR3 bases are TGTGCCAGCAGCCCGGACAGGGGCTCTGAAGCTTTCTTT.

On this clone itself: The junction shows a germline mismatch at one end, possibly a read error. The chain links TRBV7-9 to TRBJ2-1, with a possible D match to TRBD2 (5 bases). The germline V gene encodes CDR1 SEHNR and CDR2 FQNEAQ (reference sequence). This CDR3 region has 13 residues. CDR3 region: CASSWVTGNGQFF. CDR3 coding DNA: TGTGCCAGCAGCTGGGTTACGGGGAATGGGCAGTTCTTC.

CDR3 amino acids: CASSKTDSLPEAFF. DNA for the CDR3: TGTGCCAGTAGCAAAACGGACAGCTTACCTGAAGCTTTCTTT. This rearrangement joins TRBV19 to TRBJ1-1; TRBD1 is a possible D gene (6 bases). V lost 6 bases and J lost 6, with 17 bases in between. Germline CDR1 LNHDA, CDR2 SQIVND (reference sequence). The CDR3 is made up of 14 amino acids.

The chain joins TRBV10-3 to TRBJ1-1; perhaps TRBD1 as D (5 bases). This CDR3 contains 12 residues. Deletions cut 10 bases from V and 4 bases from J, with 13 bases between. In germline, CDR1 is ENHRY, CDR2 SYGVKD. CDR3 sequence (DNA): TGTGCCACCAGAGAGCAGGGCACTGAAGCTTTCTTT. This codes for CATREQGTEAFF.

Turning to this clone: Compared with germline, one end of the junction differs, possibly owing to a read error. The CDR3 sequence: CASSLQGANYGYTF. In DNA form, the CDR3 reads TGTGCCAGCAGCTTACAGGGGGCCAACTACGGCTACACCTTC. The genes are TRBV7-3 and TRBJ1-2, with 8 bases aligning to TRBD1. Germline loops: CDR1 SGHTA, CDR2 FQGTGA. The CDR3 length is 14 residues.

V usage is TRBV19 and J usage is TRBJ2-2, with D tentatively TRBD1 (5 bases). Per the germline V gene, CDR1 is LNHDA and CDR2 is SQIVND (reference sequence). The CDR3 has 17 residues. Trimming cost V 0 bases and J 5 bases, with 16 bases left between them. CDR3 nucleotide sequence: TGTGCCAGTAGTATAGATCTTCAGGGCTGGGGAACCGGGGAGCTGTTTTTT. It encodes CASSIDLQGWGTGELFF. The full variable domain, its missing parts supplied by reference TRBV19 and TRBJ2-2, is DGGITQSPKYLFRKEGQNVTLSCEQNLNHDAMYWYRQDPGQGLRLIYYSQIVNDFQKGDIAEGYSVSREKKESFPLTVTSAQKNPTAFYLCASSIDLQGWGTGELFFGEGSRLTVL.

The chain is built from TRBV14 and TRBJ2-1; 7 nucleotides line up with TRBD2. This CDR3 comprises 18 residues. Germline trimming cut 1 base from V and 7 bases from J; bases unmatched to any gene: 16. Germline CDR1 is SGHDN and CDR2 is FVKESK. In DNA form, the CDR3 reads TGTGCCAGCAGCCAAGGACGGCTTGGCGGGGGTGAGGGGAATGAGCAGTTCTTC. Translating it yields CASSQGRLGGGEGNEQFF.

V and J are TRBV10-3 and TRBJ2-5; D is unresolved. V lost 4 bases and J lost 4, with 16 bases in between. CDR3 size: 15 residues. The germline gives CDR1 ENHRY, CDR2 SYGVKD. Here the CDR3 reads CAISALNRNPETQYF. CDR3 DNA: TGTGCCATCAGTGCCCTCAACCGAAACCCAGAGACCCAGTACTTC.

The chain employs TRBV5-6 and TRBJ1-2; no firm D call. The V gene lost 3 bases and the J gene lost 5 bases, with 5 bases spanning the gap. The CDR3 extends over 11 amino acids. Germline CDR1 is SGHDT and CDR2 is YYEEEE. The CDR3 bases are TGTGCCAGCAGCTGGGGATATGGCTACACCTTC. It yields the protein CASSWGYGYTF. The whole variable domain, remainder taken from reference TRBV5-6 and TRBJ1-2, is DAGVTQSPTHLIKTRGQQVTLRCSPKSGHDTVSWYQQALGQGPQFIFQYYEEEERQRGNFPDRFSGHQFPNYSSELNVNALLLGDSALYLCASSWGYGYTFGSGTRLTVV.

For the CDR3, the DNA is TGTGCCAGCAGCAAGCGGGAGTCCCCCTACGAGCAGTACTTC. Protein: CASSKRESPYEQYF. V is TRBV5-5 and J is TRBJ2-7, with 8 bases lining up with TRBD2. From germline, CDR1 is SGHKS and CDR2 YYEKEE (reference sequence). The CDR3 covers 14 residues. V dropped 4 bases and J dropped 2; count of bases not matched to a gene: 5.

The V and J genes are TRBV9 and TRBJ2-2; TRBD2 aligns across 8 bases. The V and J ends lost 0 bases and 6 bases, in that order; junction bases with no gene match: 4. The CDR3 extends over 15 amino acids. Germline assignment: CDR1 SGDLS and CDR2 YYNGEE. CDR3 in DNA: TGTGCCAGCAGCGTAGTAGCGGGATTATCCGGGGAGCTGTTTTTT. Its translation: CASSVVAGLSGELFF. Filled out from reference TRBV9 and TRBJ2-2, the complete variable domain reads DSGVTQTPKHLITATGQRVTLRCSPRSGDLSVYWYQQSLDQGLQFLIQYYNGEERAKGNILERFSAQQFPDLHSELNLSSLELGDSALYFCASSVVAGLSGELFFGEGSRLTVL.

The rearrangement uses TRBV6-6 and TRBJ2-7; D gene unclear. Germline values: CDR1 MNHNY, CDR2 SVGAGI (reference sequence). The CDR3 extends over 12 amino acids. V dropped 6 bases and J dropped 6 bases, with 12 bases sitting between them. The CDR3 is CASSTDRGEQYF. DNA of the CDR3: TGTGCCAGCAGCACCGACCGAGGCGAGCAGTACTTC.

J is TRBJ2-7 and V is TRBV6-5; 13 positions agree with TRBD2. CDR3 length equals 14 residues. V dropped 6 bases and J dropped 2; count of bases not matched to a gene: 1. Germline V gene sequence: CDR1 MNHEY, CDR2 SVGAGI. CDR3 DNA sequence: TGTGCCAGCAGGGGGACTAGCGGGACCTACGAGCAGTACTTC. This encodes CASRGTSGTYEQYF.

The J gene is TRBJ2-7, the V gene TRBV9; 7 bases agree with TRBD1. CDR1 and CDR2 from the germline V gene are SGDLS and YYNGEE. The CDR3 is 14 amino acids. The V gene end was trimmed by 4 bases and the J gene end by 3 bases; junction bases not matched to a gene: 7. CDR3 amino acids: CASSPGTVDYEQYF. CDR3 DNA: TGTGCCAGCAGCCCAGGGACAGTAGACTACGAGCAGTACTTC.

The chain combines TRBV4-2 with TRBJ2-1; 11 positions agree with TRBD2. With V trimmed by 0 bases and J by 7 bases, 8 bases remained unmatched. The CDR3 has 17 amino acids. From germline, CDR1 is LGHNA and CDR2 YNFKEQ. Here the CDR3 DNA reads TGTGCCAGCAGCCAAGATCGATGGCTAGCGGGGGGAAATGAGCAGTTCTTC. Translation gives CASSQDRWLAGGNEQFF.

V usage is TRBV4-1 and J usage is TRBJ2-1; D unclear. V lost 1 base and J 0 bases, leaving 16 bases between the germline ends. The germline gives CDR1 MGHRA, CDR2 YSYEKL. The CDR3 totals 18 residues. CDR3 amino acids: CASSQARRTRISYNEQFF. Written as DNA, the CDR3 is TGCGCCAGCAGCCAAGCCCGGAGAACTCGCATCTCCTACAATGAGCAGTTCTTC.

Here the CDR3 reads CASNDRGNTEAFF. CDR3 sequence (DNA): TGTGCCAGTAATGACAGGGGGAACACTGAAGCTTTCTTT. The J gene is TRBJ1-1, the V gene TRBV19; 8 bases line up with TRBD1. Germline-derived CDR1 and CDR2 are LNHDA and SQIVND (reference sequence). This CDR3 spans 13 amino acids. Trimming cost V 7 bases and J 1 base; bases outside gene matches: 2.

The rearrangement uses TRBV6-6 and TRBJ2-7; TRBD1 agrees at 7 bases. After removal of 8 bases from V and 6 bases from J, the junction contained 4 bases not matched to a gene. Germline V gene sequence: CDR1 MNHNY, CDR2 SVGAGI (reference sequence). The CDR3 covers 11 residues. CDR3 amino acids: CASGTASEQYF. The CDR3 nucleotides are TGTGCCAGCGGGACAGCCTCCGAGCAGTACTTC.

The chain recombines TRBV4-2 with TRBJ2-7; D is perhaps TRBD1 (6 bases). Trimming removed 0 bases from V and 3 bases from J, with 12 bases in between. CDR1 and CDR2 (germline): LGHNA, YNFKEQ. CDR3 size: 15 residues. In DNA form, the CDR3 reads TGTGCCAGCAGCCAAGAGGCAGGGGCCTACTACGAGCAGTACTTC. Translating it yields CASSQEAGAYYEQYF.